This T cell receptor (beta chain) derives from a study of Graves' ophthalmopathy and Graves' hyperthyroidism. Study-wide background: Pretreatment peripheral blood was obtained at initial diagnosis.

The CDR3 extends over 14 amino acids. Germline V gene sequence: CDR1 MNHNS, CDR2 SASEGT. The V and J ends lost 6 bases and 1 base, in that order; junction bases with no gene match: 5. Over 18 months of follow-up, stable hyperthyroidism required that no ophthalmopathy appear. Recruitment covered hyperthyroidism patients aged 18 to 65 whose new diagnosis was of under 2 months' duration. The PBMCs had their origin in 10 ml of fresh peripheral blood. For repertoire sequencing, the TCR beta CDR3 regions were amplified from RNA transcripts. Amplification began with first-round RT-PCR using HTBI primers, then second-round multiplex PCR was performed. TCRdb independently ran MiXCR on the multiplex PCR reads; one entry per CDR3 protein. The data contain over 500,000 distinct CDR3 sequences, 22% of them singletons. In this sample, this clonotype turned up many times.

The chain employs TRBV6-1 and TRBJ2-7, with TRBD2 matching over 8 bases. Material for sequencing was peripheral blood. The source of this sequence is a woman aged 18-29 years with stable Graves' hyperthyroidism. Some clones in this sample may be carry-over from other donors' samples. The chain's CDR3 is CASSPGLESYEQYF. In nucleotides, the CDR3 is TGTGCCAGCAGCCCGGGACTAGAGTCCTACGAGCAGTACTTC.